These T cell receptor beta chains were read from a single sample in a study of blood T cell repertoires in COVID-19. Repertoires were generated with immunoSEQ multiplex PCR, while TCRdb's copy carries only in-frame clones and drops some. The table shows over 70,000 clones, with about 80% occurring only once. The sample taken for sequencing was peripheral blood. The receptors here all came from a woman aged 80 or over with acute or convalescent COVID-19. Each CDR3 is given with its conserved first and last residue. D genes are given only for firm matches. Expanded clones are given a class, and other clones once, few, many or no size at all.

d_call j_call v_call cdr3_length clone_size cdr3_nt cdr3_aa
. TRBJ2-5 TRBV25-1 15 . TGTGCCAGCAGTAAACACGGGTTCAACCAAGGGGCCCAGTACTTC CASSKHGFNQGAQYF
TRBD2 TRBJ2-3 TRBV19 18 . TGTGCCAGTAGCCTCCACCGGTCTGCGGGGGGGCGAGCAGATACGCAGTATTTT CASSLHRSAGGRADTQYF
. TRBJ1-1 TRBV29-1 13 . TGCAGCGGATTCGACGGGGAGAACACTGAAGCTTTCTTT CSGFDGENTEAFF
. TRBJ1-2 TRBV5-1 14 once TGCGCCAGCAGCTTGGCCGGGGAGCCCTTTGGCTACACCTTC CASSLAGEPFGYTF
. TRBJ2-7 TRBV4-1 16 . TGCGCCAGCAGCCAAGATCCGGGGGAAAGAGTCTACGAGCAGTACTTC CASSQDPGERVYEQYF
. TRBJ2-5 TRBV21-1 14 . TGTGCCAGCGGTATAACAGGAGTTCAAGAGACCCAGTACTTC CASGITGVQETQYF
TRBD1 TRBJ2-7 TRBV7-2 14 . TGTGCCAGCAGCTTAGTAGGGGGCGTCTACGAGCAGTACTTC CASSLVGGVYEQYF
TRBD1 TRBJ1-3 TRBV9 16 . TGTGCCAGCAGCGTGGCGACAACAGGGGCAGGAAACACCATATATTTT CASSVATTGAGNTIYF
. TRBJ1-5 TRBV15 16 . TGTGCCACCAGCAGAGTCCACACCAGGGGAAATCAGCCCCAGCATTTT CATSRVHTRGNQPQHF
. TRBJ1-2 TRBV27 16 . TGTGCCAGCAGTTTAGGTGGGGCAGGGAAGGATTATGGCTACACCTTC CASSLGGAGKDYGYTF
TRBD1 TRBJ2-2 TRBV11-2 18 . TGTGCCAGCAGCGGTAGACAGGGGGTGTCCGTGAACACCGGGGAGCTGTTTTTT CASSGRQGVSVNTGELFF
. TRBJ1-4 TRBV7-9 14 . TGTGCCAGCAGCTCCTGGGCGACCGGAGAAAAACTGTTTTTT CASSSWATGEKLFF
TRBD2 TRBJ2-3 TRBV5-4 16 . TGTGCCAGCAGCATCGGGACTAGCGGCAGCACAGATACGCAGTATTTT CASSIGTSGSTDTQYF
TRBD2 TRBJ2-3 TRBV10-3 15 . TGTGCCATCAGGCTAGCGGGTTATGGCACAGATACGCAGTATTTT CAIRLAGYGTDTQYF
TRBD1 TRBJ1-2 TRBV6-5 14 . TGTGCCAGCAGAGGGACAGGGGGTTCGTATGGCTACACCTTC CASRGTGGSYGYTF